The TCR beta chain under discussion was sequenced for a study of breast tumors, draining lymph nodes, adjacent tissues. One entry per CDR3 protein, called by TCRdb with MiXCR from the multiplex PCR reads. This repertoire shows over 10,000 distinct CDR3 sequences, around 57% found once; its top ten account for 45% to 50%. The germline gives CDR1 SGDLS, CDR2 YYNGEE. With 5 bases clipped from V and 8 bases from J, the junction kept 8 bases outside the gene matches. The CDR3 is 13 amino acids. The specimen sequenced was tumor-adjacent breast tissue. The rearrangement joins TRBV9 to TRBJ1-2; 8 bases match TRBD1. This sequence originates from a female donor with breast cancer. Some clones in this sample may be carry-over from other donors' samples. CDR3 DNA: TGTGCCAGCAGAGAGACAGGGGATAGGGGCTACACCTTC. Translated: CASRETGDRGYTF.